This T cell receptor (beta chain) derives from a study of beta chain features in type 1 diabetes. A few counts support this clone. Its target is unknown. A CD45RO/CCR7/CD25/CD127/CD95/CD27 panel sorted naive, central memory, regulatory and stem cell-like memory CD4+ cells. Investigators reverse transcribed all isolated RNA, so they sequenced expressed TCRB transcripts. Assay: immunoSEQ multiplex PCR; the TCRdb copy retains only in-frame clones and omits some. The data contain some 250,000 clones, around a quarter of them singletons. Trimming took 6 bases from V and 4 from J; bases not matched to a gene: 12. Germline CDR1 MGHDK, CDR2 SYGVNS. The CDR3 extends over 15 amino acids. Overall study findings and caveats: TCRB repertoires of naive, central memory and Treg cells appeared more similar among patients than among healthy donors.

The chain joins TRBV25-1 to TRBJ2-7; TRBD2 agrees at 7 bases. The clonotype originates from a man aged 25-40 years in good health. Source material: central memory CD4+ T cells from blood. The CDR3 is CASSRAGLEIYEQYF. The DNA for the CDR3 is TGTGCCAGCAGCAGAGCGGGGTTGGAGATATACGAGCAGTACTTC.